Shown below are 18 T cell receptor beta chains from a single sample sequenced in a study of blood T cell repertoires in COVID-19. Data came from immunoSEQ multiplex PCR; TCRdb stores just in-frame clones and leaves some out. The repertoire holds approximately 110,000 clones, with roughly 85% as singletons. The sequenced sample consisted of peripheral blood. The origin of the receptors is a woman aged 55-70 years with acute or convalescent COVID-19.

The chain couples TRBV27 to TRBJ2-1; 8 nucleotides line up with TRBD2. The CDR3 contains 17 residues. Losses at the gene ends were 1 base for V and 0 bases for J; bases not matched to a gene: 5. In germline, CDR1 is MNHEY, CDR2 SMNVEV (reference sequence). The chain's CDR3 is CASSLYPSGSSYNEQFF. CDR3 nucleotide sequence: TGTGCCAGCAGTTTATACCCAAGCGGGAGCTCCTACAATGAGCAGTTCTTC.

The chain employs TRBV28 and TRBJ1-1; D may be TRBD1 (5 bases). V shed 2 bases and J shed 4 bases, with 11 bases lying between them. The germline gives CDR1 MDHEN, CDR2 SYDVKM. The CDR3 runs to 14 residues. Written as DNA, the CDR3 is TGTGCCAGCAGTTTACCGCAGGGTGGCACTGAAGCTTTCTTT. It codes for CASSLPQGGTEAFF.

The chain joins TRBV4-1 to TRBJ1-1; 10 nucleotides line up with TRBD1. The V and J ends lost 7 bases and 5 bases, in that order; junction bases with no gene match: 10. Per the germline V gene, CDR1 is MGHRA and CDR2 is YSYEKL. This CDR3 region has 15 residues. The CDR3 loop is CASTPRQGAETEAFF. The DNA for the CDR3 is TGCGCCAGCACCCCCCGACAGGGGGCAGAAACTGAAGCTTTCTTT.

The CDR3 nucleotides are TGCGCCAGCAGCTACGGAACAGGGGAAGAGACCCAGTACTTC. Translated: CASSYGTGEETQYF. V gene TRBV5-1 combines with J gene TRBJ2-5, with TRBD1 matching 7 bases. In germline, CDR1 is SGHRS, CDR2 YFSETQ. The CDR3 runs 14 residues. V lost 3 bases to trimming and J lost 3 bases; unmatched junction nucleotides: 5.

This clone showed up just once. This chain uses TRBV3-1 (or the pseudogene TRBV3-2) with TRBJ1-3; possibly TRBD1 for D (5 bases). This CDR3 is 17 amino acids long. Trimming took off 5 bases at V and 0 bases at J, with 17 bases between the two ends. In germline, CDR1 is LGHDT, CDR2 YNNKEL (reference sequence). The chain's CDR3 is CASSKRGNILSGNTIYF. The CDR3 nucleotides read TGTGCCAGCAGCAAAAGGGGCAACATACTCTCTGGAAACACCATATATTTT.

The chain has TRBV24-1 and TRBJ1-4, with D possibly TRBD1 on 6 matching bases. CDR3 length equals 12 residues. Trimming shortened V by 4 bases and J by 8 bases, and 7 bases separated the two germline ends. Germline V CDR1 and CDR2: KGHDR, SFDVKD. DNA for the CDR3: TGTGCCACCAGTGAAACAGGGGAAAAACTGTTTTTT. It specifies CATSETGEKLFF.

V and J are TRBV19 and TRBJ2-7; a weak D match, TRBD1 (6 bases). The CDR3 sequence is 14 residues long. Trimming left V 5 bases short and J 3 bases short, with 14 bases between. Germline V CDR1 and CDR2: LNHDA, SQIVND (reference sequence). The CDR3 reads CASSLGQSIYEQYF. CDR3 coding DNA: TGTGCCAGTAGTTTAGGACAGTCTATCTACGAGCAGTACTTC.

J is TRBJ1-2 and V is TRBV5-8, with a weak D call TRBD1 (5 bases). The CDR3 is made up of 14 amino acids. The ends were cut back, 2 bases at V and 4 bases at J, with 12 bases in the middle. Germline V gene lookup returns CDR1 SGHTS and CDR2 YDEGEE. CDR3 residues: CASSLYRTVYGYTF. CDR3 nucleotides: TGTGCCAGCAGCTTATACAGGACGGTCTATGGCTACACCTTC.

To note about this clone: A junction end diverges from the germline sequence, so it may reflect a read error. The chain carries TRBV7-7 and TRBJ1-2; D gene unclear. Germline loops: CDR1 SSHAT, CDR2 FNYEAQ (reference sequence). The CDR3 consists of 16 residues. The CDR3 reads CASSLDGEGRNYGYTF. The CDR3 region has the DNA TGTGCTAGCAGCTTAGACGGGGAGGGTAGAAACTATGGCTACACCTTC.

The V call is TRBV7-8, the J call TRBJ1-5; a possible D gene is TRBD1 (5 bases). CDR1 is SGHVS, CDR2 FQNEAQ, per germline. Trimming pared 2 bases from V and 0 bases from J, leaving 14 bases between. The CDR3 length is 17 residues. The CDR3 nucleotides read TGTGCCAGCAGCTTATATTTATCGGGGGATAGCAATCAGCCCCAGCATTTT. Amino acids: CASSLYLSGDSNQPQHF.

The chain recombines TRBV5-1 with TRBJ2-3; D uncertain. Germline V gives CDR1 SGHRS, CDR2 YFSETQ. The CDR3 loop spans 14 amino acids. V lost 4 bases, J lost 2 bases, and 11 bases lay in between. The CDR3 nucleotides are TGCGCCAGCAGCCCCGATCACTACACAGATACGCAGTATTTT. Amino acid sequence: CASSPDHYTDTQYF.

This clone was seen only once. The V call is TRBV7-3, the J call TRBJ2-1; 7 nucleotides match TRBD2. With V trimmed by 3 bases and J by 7 bases, 12 bases remained unmatched. The CDR3 contains 16 residues. CDR1 is SGHTA, CDR2 FQGTGA, per germline. The CDR3 reads CASSLGRTRGFNEQFF. CDR3 nucleotides: TGTGCCAGCAGCTTGGGCCGGACTAGGGGTTTTAATGAGCAGTTCTTC.

This chain joins TRBV12-3 or TRBV12-4 and TRBJ2-4, with D perhaps TRBD1 (6 bases). The germline V and J ends were trimmed by 7 bases and 6 bases, with 13 bases remaining between them. The CDR3 spans 13 residues. DNA of the CDR3: TGTGCCAGCACGACAGGCTCTCCAAACATTCAGTACTTC. The encoded protein is CASTTGSPNIQYF.

This clone occurred a few times. This chain uses TRBV27 with TRBJ1-1; D possibly corresponds to TRBD1 (6 bases). V lost 4 bases and J lost 5, with 17 bases in between. This CDR3 is 15 amino acids long. CDR1 is MNHEY and CDR2 is SMNVEV in the germline V gene (reference sequence). CDR3 coding DNA: TGTGCCAGCAGTTCGTTGACAGGTAGTAGGACTGAAGCTTTCTTT. Protein sequence: CASSSLTGSRTEAFF.

The rearrangement uses TRBV5-4 and TRBJ1-1; D is uncertain. V was trimmed by 4 bases and J by 0 bases, leaving 13 bases between them. In germline, CDR1 is SGHNT, CDR2 YYREEE (reference sequence). The CDR3 is 15 amino acids. CDR3 sequence (DNA): TGTGCCAGCAGCGCGCCCGGACTGATGAACACTGAAGCTTTCTTT. Encoded protein: CASSAPGLMNTEAFF.

This clone has a single count. V gene TRBV29-1 combines with J gene TRBJ2-2; TRBD1 matches 10 bases. V lost 4 bases, J lost 4 bases, and 3 bases stayed unmatched. The germline V gene encodes CDR1 SQVTM and CDR2 ANQGSEA. The CDR3 has 14 amino acids. CDR3 region: CSVAGQGSTGELFF. The CDR3 DNA follows: TGCAGCGTTGCGGGACAGGGGTCCACCGGGGAGCTGTTTTTT.

This clone was seen at least ten times. The genes are TRBV10-3 and TRBJ2-5; 11 bases map to TRBD2. Trimming cost V 0 bases and J 3 bases; bases outside gene matches: 3. Germline-derived CDR1 and CDR2 are ENHRY and SYGVKD. CDR3 length equals 16 residues. The DNA of the CDR3 is TGTGCCATCAGTGAGTCAGTAGCGGGAGGGGAAGAGACCCAGTACTTC. This translates into CAISESVAGGEETQYF.

As for this clone: Additional DNA sequences in this sample encode the identical CDR3. V gene TRBV12-3 or TRBV12-4 combines with J gene TRBJ1-1, with TRBD1 identical over 7 bases. The CDR3 has 13 amino acids. V lost 9 bases, J lost 1 base, and 5 bases stayed unmatched. CDR3 nucleotide sequence: TGTGCCAGTATAAGACAGGGGAACACTGAAGCTTTCTTT. It encodes CASIRQGNTEAFF.